Listed below are T cell receptor beta chains from one sample, sequenced in a study of Ad26.COV2.S vaccination and SARS-CoV-2 variants. The table came from immunoSEQ multiplex PCR; TCRdb's copy has only in-frame clones and leaves some out. This sample yields 350,000 to 550,000 clones, of which roughly nine tenths are seen a single time; approximately 2.5% belongs to the top ten. Sequenced here: peripheral blood, sampled in a trial of Ad26.COV2.S vaccine versus placebo. Receptors originate from a person aged 18-60 years who received the Ad26.COV2.S COVID-19 vaccine or a placebo. Each CDR3 is given without its conserved first and last residue. Fields, in order: V gene, CDR3 protein.

TRBV24-1	ATSDPGGAGEYEQF
TRBV4-1	ASSQEWGANEKLF
TRBV7-9	ASSFGAGVKANTGELF
TRBV6-2/TRBV6-3	ASSYKGDGYT
TRBV16	ASSQFQGGGYT
TRBV7-9	ASSLGISGRATDTQY
TRBV5-6	ASSLAAAVQETQY
TRBV11-2	ASSRYQGSGANVLT
TRBV7-2	ASSPGTGREAF
TRBV6-5	ASTRTGGTDTQY
TRBV7-6	ASSALQGRTEAF
TRBV5-4	ASSSPGGPIAKNIQY
TRBV4-2	ASSGGAGVFQPQH
TRBV5-1	ASRTDGNSPLH
TRBV4-1	ASSRDPGGGNYGYT
TRBV7-6	ASSLVRGGGYGYT
TRBV18	ASSPGDLAGGETQY
TRBV27	ASSSRAMSSYNEQF
TRBV4-1	ASSRRHEAGPGGNTIY
TRBV20-1	SASFATGELF
TRBV24-1	ATSDIAGTEAF
TRBV24-1	ATSDPGTEYGYT
TRBV9	ASSVITGSGELF
TRBV2	ASGDHEQF
TRBV6-5	ASTLQGLRDIQY
TRBV5-6	ASSRRDSNSPLH
TRBV7-2	ASSLQTTGTVQETQY
TRBV20-1	SAAQGEPQH
TRBV10-3	AISEPGTSGNTIY
TRBV3-1/TRBV3-2	ASSRYGDGNTIY
TRBV3-1/TRBV3-2	ASSPQLTSSPYNEQF
TRBV27	ASSPSGTPYGYT
TRBV7-9	ASSLAHGGSGETQY
TRBV3-1/TRBV3-2	ASSPPGSKTKGPTDTQY
TRBV11-3	ASSLDLQGHYGYT
TRBV6-5	ASSYSRQTGNTIY